This T cell receptor beta chain originates from a study of T cell responses to AZD1222 COVID-19 vaccine. V was shortened by 8 bases and J by 6 bases, with 16 bases between the two germline ends. CDR3 size: 13 residues. Germline V gene lookup returns CDR1 MDHEN and CDR2 SYDVKM. TCRdb keeps only in-frame clones here, not all; method: immunoSEQ multiplex PCR. The data contain around 92,000 clones, 86% of them seen just once; the ten biggest clones take up 10%. The receptor was derived from an adult in good health. This specimen was peripheral blood, taken on day 0 of AZD1222 vaccination. The chain employs TRBV28 and TRBJ1-2; the D gene is possibly TRBD1 (5 bases). This chain's CDR3 is CASLPTVSDGYTF. In nucleotides, the CDR3 is TGTGCCAGCCTCCCGACAGTGTCAGATGGCTACACCTTC.